The entry below describes one TCR beta chain. Its antigen is unknown. A junction end diverges from the germline sequence, so it may reflect a read error. Documented time point: after preoperative PTX-NDP chemotherapy. TCRdb processed the PCR reads anew with MiXCR; each CDR3 protein has one entry. The sample yields roughly 30,000 distinct CDR3 sequences, 52% seen once. The data were obtained in a study of esophageal squamous cell carcinoma under preoperative chemotherapy. General study findings and limits: Peripheral T cells showed a significant TCR diversity increase after chemotherapy, unlike tumor-infiltrating lymphocytes. Post-treatment tumor-infiltrating lymphocytes appeared partly derived from peripheral T cells migrating into the tumor.

The CDR3 contains 16 residues. The TCR was taken from a human donor with esophageal squamous cell carcinoma. The donor label of this sample is uncertain. The sample here was taken from a patient given preoperative chemotherapy. The chain couples TRBV12-3 or TRBV12-4 to TRBJ2-3; weak D call: TRBD2 (7 bases). The CDR3 loop reads CASSVTGRGATDTQYF. CDR3 nucleotides: TGTGCCAGCAGTGTCACTGGCCGGGGGGCCACAGATACTCAGTATTTC.